The rows below give T cell receptor beta chains drawn from one sample of a study of blood T cell repertoires in COVID-19. Profiled with immunoSEQ multiplex PCR; TCRdb holds only in-frame clones, not every one. The sample consists of 150,000 to 200,000 clones, roughly 88% of them appearing once. The sequenced material came from PBMCs or T cells enriched from blood (not recorded which). These receptors were collected from a man in his sixties or seventies who had been exposed to COVID-19. The CDR3 runs from the conserved cysteine through the conserved F or W. The D gene is left open where the match is weak. A row's size may be missing; if present it is once, few, many or a size class.

TRBD2,TRBV28,-,TRBJ2-3,TGTGCCAGCCTTAAGGGTGGCGGGAGGGGAACAGATACGCAGTATTTT,CASLKGGGRGTDTQYF
TRBD1,TRBV19,-,TRBJ1-6,TGTGCCAGTAGTACGGAAAGACAGGGAAGGTCACCCCTCCACTTT,CASSTERQGRSPLHF
-,TRBV20-1,-,TRBJ2-3,TGCAGTGCTAGTGAGCGGCACTATAGCACAGATACGCAGTATTTT,CSASERHYSTDTQYF
-,TRBV30,-,TRBJ2-3,TGTGCCTGGAGTTTCGGCGGGGCAACAGATACGCAGTATTTT,CAWSFGGATDTQYF
-,TRBV19,-,TRBJ1-6,TGTGCCAGTAGTACCTCTTGGACAGAGAATTCACCCCTCCACTTT,CASSTSWTENSPLHF
TRBD2,TRBV2,-,TRBJ2-1,TGTGCCAGCAGTCGTTTAACTAGCGGGGGGACGAATGAGCAGTTCTTC,CASSRLTSGGTNEQFF
TRBD2,TRBV2,-,TRBJ2-1,TGTGCCAGCAGTTCTAGCGGGATTTACAATGAGCAGTTCTTC,CASSSSGIYNEQFF
-,TRBV2,few,TRBJ1-4,TGTGCCAGCAGTGATAACAGGGTCGAAAAACTGTTTTTT,CASSDNRVEKLFF
-,TRBV25-1,-,TRBJ2-1,TGTGCCAGCAGTGAATCGGACAATGAGCAGTTCTTC,CASSESDNEQFF
-,TRBV5-1,-,TRBJ2-2,TGCGCCAGCAGCTCCGGGGTGTCGGTCACCGGGGAGCTGTTTTTT,CASSSGVSVTGELFF
TRBD1,TRBV19,once,TRBJ1-5,TGTGCCAGTAGTAACCTAGACAGGGGGCTGAGGGATCAGCCCCAGCATTTT,CASSNLDRGLRDQPQHF
-,TRBV3-1/TRBV3-2,-,TRBJ1-1,TGTGCCAGCAGCCAGGGTTTGGGGGTAGGGAGGACTGAAGCTTTCTTT,CASSQGLGVGRTEAFF
TRBD1,TRBV19,-,TRBJ1-6,TGTGCCAGTAGTATTGGGACAGCGATTTCACCCCTCCACTTT,CASSIGTAISPLHF
-,TRBV5-6,-,TRBJ1-5,TGTGCCAGCAGCTTGCGCCTTCAGACATGGACCCAGCATTTT,CASSLRLQTWTQHF
TRBD1,TRBV5-1,-,TRBJ2-7,TGCGCCAGCAGCTTCGCCCCGGGACAGACCTACGAGCAGTACTTC,CASSFAPGQTYEQYF
TRBD2,TRBV3-1/TRBV3-2,-,TRBJ2-1,TGTGCCAGCAGCCGACCGGGACTAGTGGGGAATGAGCAGTTCTTC,CASSRPGLVGNEQFF
TRBD2,TRBV19,-,TRBJ2-1,TGTGCCAGTAGTATAGATGCGGGAGGGCCGAGCAATGAGCAGTTCTTC,CASSIDAGGPSNEQFF
TRBD2,TRBV10-3,-,TRBJ2-7,TGTGCCATCAGTGAAGTAACCCAACTAGCGGTGCAGTACTTC,CAISEVTQLAVQYF
TRBD1,TRBV7-2,-,TRBJ1-4,TGTGCCAGCAGCTTTAATCAGGGGGGAGAAAAACTGTTTTTT,CASSFNQGGEKLFF
TRBD2,TRBV5-1,-,TRBJ2-3,TGCGCCAGCAGCTGGACTAGCGGGAGTTTGACAGATACGCAGTATTTT,CASSWTSGSLTDTQYF
-,TRBV5-1,-,TRBJ2-2,TGCGCCAGCAGCTCCGGCGCAACGGGGAGCCCCGGGGACACCGGGGAGCTGTTTTTT,CASSSGATGSPGDTGELFF
-,TRBV9,few,TRBJ1-4,TGTGCCAGCAGCGTCCAGGGAAATCCTAATGAAAAACTGTTTTTT,CASSVQGNPNEKLFF
-,TRBV7-6,-,TRBJ2-7,TGTGCCAGCAGCTTAGGGGCGGAACAGGGTGGCGAGCAGTACTTC,CASSLGAEQGGEQYF
TRBD1,TRBV7-3,-,TRBJ2-2,TGTGCCAGCAGCTACGACAGGGGGCTAACCGGGGAGCTGTTTTTT,CASSYDRGLTGELFF
-,TRBV7-2,-,TRBJ1-2,TGTGCCAGCAGCTTCGCGGGCAGGGGCGATGGCTACACCTTC,CASSFAGRGDGYTF
-,TRBV6-6,-,TRBJ1-1,TGTGCCAGCACCCGACAGATTGAAGCTTTCTTT,CASTRQIEAFF
-,TRBV7-2,few,TRBJ1-6,TGTGCCAGCAGCTTATATAGGAGCTCCTATAATTCACCCCTCCACTTT,CASSLYRSSYNSPLHF
-,TRBV6-2/TRBV6-3,few,TRBJ2-1,TGTGCCAGCAGTGATGCCTCGGCCCGGGGGAGTAATGAGCAGTTCTTC,CASSDASARGSNEQFF
-,TRBV6-2/TRBV6-3,-,TRBJ2-2,TGTGCCAGCAGTCTGACAGGAAACACCGGGGAGCTGTTTTTT,CASSLTGNTGELFF
-,TRBV27,few,TRBJ2-1,TGTGCCAGCAGCCTGGGAGGAGCAGGAGCCTATCCCAATGAGCAGTTCTTC,CASSLGGAGAYPNEQFF
TRBD2,TRBV2,-,TRBJ2-2,TGTGCCAGCTACTTGGGGGGGTCCGGGGAGCTGTTTTTT,CASYLGGSGELFF
-,TRBV19,once,TRBJ1-4,TGTGCCAGTAGTCGAAATGAGGAGGGCGAAAAACTGTTTTTT,CASSRNEEGEKLFF
TRBD2,TRBV6-2/TRBV6-3,-,TRBJ2-7,TGTGCCAGCAGTTACCCCCCGGGGGGGGGCCTGGACGAGCAGTACTTC,CASSYPPGGGLDEQYF
-,TRBV7-2,once,TRBJ1-3,TGTGCCAGCAGCTTAGAAAGCTTCTCTGGAAACACCATATATTTT,CASSLESFSGNTIYF
-,TRBV30,-,TRBJ2-7,TGTGCCTGGACCAGGACGGGGATAGGCAAGCAGTACTTC,CAWTRTGIGKQYF
-,TRBV6-2/TRBV6-3,few,TRBJ2-3,TGTGCCAGCAGTTACACTGAACTAACGACAGATACGCAGTATTTT,CASSYTELTTDTQYF
TRBD1,TRBV5-1,-,TRBJ1-2,TGCGCCAGCAGCTTGACCCTCGGGACAGGGGATGGTGGCTACACCTTC,CASSLTLGTGDGGYTF
TRBD2,TRBV7-2,-,TRBJ2-4,TGTGCCAGCAGCTTAGGGGCGGGAGTGGGTGACAAAAACATTCAGTACTTC,CASSLGAGVGDKNIQYF
-,TRBV29-1,-,TRBJ1-2,TGCAGCGCTACAGAGAACTATGGCTACACCTTC,CSATENYGYTF